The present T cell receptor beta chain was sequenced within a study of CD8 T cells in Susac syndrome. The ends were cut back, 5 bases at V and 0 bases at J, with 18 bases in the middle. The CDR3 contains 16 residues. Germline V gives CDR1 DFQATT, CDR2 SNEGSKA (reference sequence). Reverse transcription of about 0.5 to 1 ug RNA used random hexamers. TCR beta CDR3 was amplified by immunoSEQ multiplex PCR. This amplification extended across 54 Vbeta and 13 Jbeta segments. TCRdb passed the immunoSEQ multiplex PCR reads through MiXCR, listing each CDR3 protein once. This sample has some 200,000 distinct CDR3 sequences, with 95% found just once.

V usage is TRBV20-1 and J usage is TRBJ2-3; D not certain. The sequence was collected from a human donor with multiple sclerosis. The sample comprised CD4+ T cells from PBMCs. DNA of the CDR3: TGCAGTGCTCCGAGGTGGATAGATCTAAGCACAGATACGCAGTATTTT. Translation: CSAPRWIDLSTDTQYF.